Each of the 11 T cell receptor beta chains below was sequenced from the same sample in a study of neurological immune-mediated disorders. TCRdb processed the 5' RACE reads anew with MiXCR; each CDR3 protein has one entry. The table includes roughly 60,000 distinct CDR3 sequences, under 5% detected once. Sequencing was performed on CD4+ T cells from blood. Receptors originate from a woman aged 40 to 50 with multiple sclerosis.

This clonotype was seen ten or more times. This chain uses TRBV5-1 with TRBJ2-3; 7 nucleotides agree with TRBD1. The V gene end was trimmed by 0 bases and the J gene end by 1 base; junction bases not matched to a gene: 8. Germline CDR1 and CDR2: SGHRS and YFSETQ. The CDR3 has 17 amino acids. The CDR3 nucleotides are TGCGCCAGCAGCTTGGGACAGGGTGGTTCCGGCACAGATACGCAGTATTTT. Residues: CASSLGQGGSGTDTQYF.

Worth noting for this clonotype: Mismatch with germline at one junction end may stem from a read error. The gene calls are TRBV6-6 and TRBJ1-4; no definite D call. Germline V lookup: CDR1 MNHNY, CDR2 SVGAGI (reference sequence). There are 13 residues in the CDR3. This CDR3 reads CASSYSIDEKRFF. The CDR3 DNA reads TGTGCCAGCAGTTACTCGATAGATGAAAAACGGTTTTTT.

This clonotype has a count of ten or more. This chain connects TRBV28 to TRBJ1-2; possible D gene TRBD1, 6 bases. Germline CDR1 and CDR2: MDHEN and SYDVKM. Trimming left V 4 bases short and J 3 bases short, with 18 bases between. The CDR3 length is 16 residues. DNA of the CDR3: TGTGCCAGCAGTTCCTCTACGGGGGCCGCATACTATGGCTACACCTTC. Protein product: CASSSSTGAAYYGYTF.

This clonotype appeared many times. The rearrangement joins TRBV5-1 to TRBJ2-7; 9 positions agree with TRBD1. Per germline, CDR1 SGHRS and CDR2 YFSETQ. The V segment lost 4 bases and the J segment 6 bases; nucleotides outside the gene matches: 11. The CDR3 runs 15 residues. CDR3 in DNA: TGCGCCAGCAGCAAGGGACAGGGTGGAGCGGGCGAGCAGTACTTC. This codes for CASSKGQGGAGEQYF.

This clonotype was detected ten times or more. This chain joins TRBV29-1 and TRBJ2-3, with 11 bases identical to TRBD1. After removal of 8 bases from V and 3 bases from J, the junction contained 7 bases not matched to a gene. CDR1 SQVTM and CDR2 ANQGSEA come from the germline V gene. This CDR3 spans 14 amino acids. CDR3 loop: CSSAGQGGTDTQYF. The CDR3 region has the DNA TGCAGCTCCGCGGGACAGGGGGGAACAGATACGCAGTATTTT.

This clonotype was detected ten times or more. This chain connects TRBV5-1 to TRBJ2-7; D is ambiguous. This CDR3 comprises 13 residues. V was cut by 4 bases and J by 8 bases, with 16 bases left in between. Looked up from germline, CDR1 is SGHRS and CDR2 is YFSETQ. The CDR3: CASSPLQNAQQYF. The CDR3 bases are TGCGCCAGCAGCCCTCTCCAGAACGCGCAGCAGTACTTC.

This clonotype was found many times. V and J are TRBV24-1 and TRBJ2-2; maybe TRBD1 (5 bases). With 4 bases removed from V and 5 bases from J, the gap between germline ends came to 16 bases. The germline gives CDR1 KGHDR, CDR2 SFDVKD. CDR3 length: 16 residues. For the CDR3, the DNA is TGTGCCACCAGTGACACACGACAGAGCCCTACCGGGGAGCTGTTTTTT. It is translated as CATSDTRQSPTGELFF.

This clonotype was seen at least ten times. The chain couples TRBV5-1 to TRBJ1-2, with D tentatively TRBD1 (5 bases). The CDR3 consists of 12 residues. Germline V CDR1 and CDR2: SGHRS, YFSETQ. Trimming removed 4 bases from V and 5 bases from J, with 9 bases in between. CDR3 protein: CASSDGGYGYTF. The CDR3 bases are TGCGCCAGCAGCGATGGGGGATATGGCTACACCTTC.

This clonotype was picked up many times. The chain couples TRBV4-1 to TRBJ1-1; no reliable D call. V was pared by 0 bases and J by 6 bases, with 14 bases between. Germline V CDR1 and CDR2: MGHRA, YSYEKL. The CDR3 is made up of 15 amino acids. CDR3 in amino acids: CASSQDTNKGAEAFF. DNA for the CDR3: TGCGCCAGCAGCCAAGATACGAATAAAGGTGCTGAAGCTTTCTTT.

In its sample, this clonotype was seen many times. This chain links TRBV10-3 with TRBJ2-7, with 7 bases fitting TRBD1. The CDR3 has 13 amino acids. The germline CDR1 and CDR2 sequences are ENHRY and SYGVKD. V lost 6 bases and J lost 2; bases outside the gene matches: 4. CDR3 sequence: CAIRVGQTYEQYF. The CDR3, as DNA: TGTGCCATCAGGGTGGGACAGACCTACGAGCAGTACTTC.

This clonotype was seen ten or more times. V is TRBV5-1 and J is TRBJ1-3; no clear D. CDR3 length: 15 amino acids. Germline V gene lookup returns CDR1 SGHRS and CDR2 YFSETQ. V was shortened by 3 bases and J by 0 bases, with 10 bases between the two germline ends. In DNA form, the CDR3 reads TGCGCCAGCAGCTCCCCGGCCCTCTCTGGAAACACCATATATTTT. Residues: CASSSPALSGNTIYF.